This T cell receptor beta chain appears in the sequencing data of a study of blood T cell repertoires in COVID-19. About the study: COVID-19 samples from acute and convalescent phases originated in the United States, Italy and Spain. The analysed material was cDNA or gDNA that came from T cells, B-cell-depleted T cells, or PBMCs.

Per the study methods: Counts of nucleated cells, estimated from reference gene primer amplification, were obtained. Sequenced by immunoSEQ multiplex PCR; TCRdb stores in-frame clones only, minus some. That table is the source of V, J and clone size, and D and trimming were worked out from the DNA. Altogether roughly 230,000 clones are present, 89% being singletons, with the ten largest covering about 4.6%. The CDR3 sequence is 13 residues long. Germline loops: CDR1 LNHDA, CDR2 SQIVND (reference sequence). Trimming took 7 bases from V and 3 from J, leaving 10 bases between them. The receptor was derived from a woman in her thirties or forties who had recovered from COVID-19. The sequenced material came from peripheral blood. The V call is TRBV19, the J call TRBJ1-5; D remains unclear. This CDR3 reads CASTAALNQPQHF. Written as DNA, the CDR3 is TGTGCCAGTACGGCGGCACTCAATCAGCCCCAGCATTTT.